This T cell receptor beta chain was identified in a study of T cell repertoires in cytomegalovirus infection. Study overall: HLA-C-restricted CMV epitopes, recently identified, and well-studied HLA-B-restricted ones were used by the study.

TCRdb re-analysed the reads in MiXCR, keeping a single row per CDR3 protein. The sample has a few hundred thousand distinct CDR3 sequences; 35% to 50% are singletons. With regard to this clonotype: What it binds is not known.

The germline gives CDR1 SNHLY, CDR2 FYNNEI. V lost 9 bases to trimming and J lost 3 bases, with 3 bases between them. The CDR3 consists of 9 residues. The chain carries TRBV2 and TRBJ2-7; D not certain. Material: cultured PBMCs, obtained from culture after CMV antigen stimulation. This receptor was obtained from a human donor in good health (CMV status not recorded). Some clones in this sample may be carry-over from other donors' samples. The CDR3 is CARDYEQYF. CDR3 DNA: TGTGCCAGAGACTACGAGCAGTACTTC.